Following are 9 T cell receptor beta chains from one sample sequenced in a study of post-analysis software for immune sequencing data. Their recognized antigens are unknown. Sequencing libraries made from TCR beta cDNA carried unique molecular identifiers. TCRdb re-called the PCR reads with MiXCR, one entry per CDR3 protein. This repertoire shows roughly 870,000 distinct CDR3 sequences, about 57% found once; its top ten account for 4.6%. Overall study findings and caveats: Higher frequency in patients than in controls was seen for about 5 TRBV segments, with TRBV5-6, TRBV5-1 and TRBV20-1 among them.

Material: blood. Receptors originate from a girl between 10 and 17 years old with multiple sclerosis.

CDR3 sequence reads: CASSESSGYYNEQFF. The CDR3 DNA sequence: TGTGCCAGCAGCGAGTCTAGCGGGTATTACAATGAGCAGTTCTTC. This chain uses TRBV7-9 with TRBJ2-1, with 8 bases identical to TRBD2. Trimming removed 5 bases from V and 4 bases from J; junction bases left unmatched: 7. Germline V gives CDR1 SEHNR, CDR2 FQNEAQ (reference sequence). The CDR3 is 15 amino acids.

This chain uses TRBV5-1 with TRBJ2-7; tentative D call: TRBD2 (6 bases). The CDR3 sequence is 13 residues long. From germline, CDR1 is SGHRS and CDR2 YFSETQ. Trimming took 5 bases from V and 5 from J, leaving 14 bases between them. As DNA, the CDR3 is TGCGCCAGCAGTATCGCGGGGAAAAACGAGCAGTACTTC. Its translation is CASSIAGKNEQYF. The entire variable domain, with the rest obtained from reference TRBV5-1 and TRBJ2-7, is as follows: KAGVTQTPRYLIKTRGQQVTLSCSPISGHRSVSWYQQTPGQGLQFLFEYFSETQRNKGNFPGRFSGRQFSNSRSEMNVSTLELGDSALYLCASSIAGKNEQYFGPGTRLTVT.

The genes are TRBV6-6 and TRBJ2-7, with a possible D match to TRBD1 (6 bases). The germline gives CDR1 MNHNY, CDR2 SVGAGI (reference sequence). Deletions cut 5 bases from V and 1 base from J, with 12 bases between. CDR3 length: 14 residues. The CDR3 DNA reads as TGTGCCAGCAGTGTATGGGACACGTCCTACGAGCAGTACTTC. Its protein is CASSVWDTSYEQYF.

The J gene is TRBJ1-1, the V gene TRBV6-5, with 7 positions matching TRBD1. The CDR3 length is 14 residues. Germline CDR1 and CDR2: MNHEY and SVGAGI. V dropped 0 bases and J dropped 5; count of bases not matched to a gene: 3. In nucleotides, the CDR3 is TGTGCCAGCAGTTACTCGGGACAGCTGACTGAAGCTTTCTTT. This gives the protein CASSYSGQLTEAFF.

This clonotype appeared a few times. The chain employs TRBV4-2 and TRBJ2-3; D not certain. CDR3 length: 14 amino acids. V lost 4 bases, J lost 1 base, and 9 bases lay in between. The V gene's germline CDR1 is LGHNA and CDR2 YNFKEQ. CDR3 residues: CASSPSKGTDTQYF. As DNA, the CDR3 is TGTGCCAGCAGCCCCTCGAAGGGCACAGATACGCAGTATTTT.

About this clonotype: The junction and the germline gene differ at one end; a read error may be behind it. As DNA, the CDR3 is TGTGCCAGCAGTTACTCGGCCTCTCGGCAAGAGACCCTGTACTTC. Protein product: CASSYSASRQETLYF. V and J are TRBV6-6 and TRBJ2-5; no firm D call. The germline V gene encodes CDR1 MNHNY and CDR2 SVGAGI (reference sequence). This CDR3 comprises 15 residues.

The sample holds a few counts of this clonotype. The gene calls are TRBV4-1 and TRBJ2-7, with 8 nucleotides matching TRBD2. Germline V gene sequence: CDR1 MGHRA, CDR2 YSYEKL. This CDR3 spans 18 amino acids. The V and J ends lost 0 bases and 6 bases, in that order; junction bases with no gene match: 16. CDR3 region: CASSQEDGPGLEVPEQYF. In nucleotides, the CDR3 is TGCGCCAGCAGCCAAGAAGACGGACCGGGACTAGAGGTCCCCGAGCAGTACTTC.

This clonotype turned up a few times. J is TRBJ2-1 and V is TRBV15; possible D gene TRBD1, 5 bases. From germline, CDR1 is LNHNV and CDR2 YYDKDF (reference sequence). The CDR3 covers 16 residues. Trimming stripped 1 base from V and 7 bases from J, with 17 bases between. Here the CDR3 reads CATSRGARGAKNEQFF. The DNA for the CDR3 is TGTGCCACCAGCAGAGGAGCAAGGGGCGCTAAGAATGAGCAGTTCTTC.

The CDR3 bases are TGCGCCAGCAGCTTGGAGTGGCTAGCGGGCACGACAGATACGCAGTATTTT. Translation gives CASSLEWLAGTTDTQYF. This chain joins TRBV5-1 and TRBJ2-3; 8 bases line up with TRBD2. The V segment lost 0 bases and the J segment 3 bases; nucleotides outside the gene matches: 9. This CDR3 has 17 residues. The germline V gene has CDR1 SGHRS and CDR2 YFSETQ.